This T cell receptor (beta chain) was sequenced during a study of neurological immune-mediated disorders. cDNA synthesis was performed by 5'RACE with 10-nucleotide random UMIs. MiXCR was run by TCRdb on the 5' RACE reads, yielding one entry per CDR3 protein. Of tens of thousands of distinct CDR3 sequences in the sample, just over 5% were seen once. The starting material, 2 million PBMCs stored at -80 C, gave rise to the unsorted libraries. The sample holds many counts of this clonotype. Its antigen is currently unknown. Study findings and constraints: The multiple sclerosis repertoire cluster lacked an association with any feature, whether clinical or MRI. Levels of TCR clonal expansion peaked in HTLV-1-associated myelopathy and reached their lowest in multiple sclerosis, under those of healthy controls.

The clonotype was recovered from a woman aged 25 to 39 with multiple sclerosis. The sequencing input was PBMCs.

CDR3 coding DNA: TGTGCCACTCAACCACGGGACACTGAAGCTTTCTTT. Translating gives CATQPRDTEAFF. This chain uses TRBV10-3 with TRBJ1-1, with unresolved D. This CDR3 has 12 amino acids. V gave up 10 bases and J gave up 3 bases, with 12 bases separating them. Germline lookup yields CDR1 ENHRY and CDR2 SYGVKD.